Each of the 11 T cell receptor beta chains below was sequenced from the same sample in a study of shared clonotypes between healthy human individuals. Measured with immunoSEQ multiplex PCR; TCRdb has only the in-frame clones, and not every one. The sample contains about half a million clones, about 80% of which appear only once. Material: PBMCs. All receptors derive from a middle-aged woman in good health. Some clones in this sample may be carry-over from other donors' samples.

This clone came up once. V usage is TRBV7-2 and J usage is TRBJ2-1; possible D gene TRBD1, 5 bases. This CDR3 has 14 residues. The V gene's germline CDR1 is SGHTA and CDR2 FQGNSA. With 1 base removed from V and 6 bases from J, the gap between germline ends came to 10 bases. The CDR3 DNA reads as TGTGCCAGCAGCTTAGACAGGCAAATCAATGAGCAGTTCTTC. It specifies CASSLDRQINEQFF.

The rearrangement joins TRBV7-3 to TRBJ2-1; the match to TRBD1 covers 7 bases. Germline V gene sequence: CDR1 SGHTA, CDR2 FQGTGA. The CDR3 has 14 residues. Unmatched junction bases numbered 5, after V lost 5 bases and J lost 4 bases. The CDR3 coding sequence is TGTGCCAGCAGCCCCGGGACAGAGTACAATGAGCAGTTCTTC. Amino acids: CASSPGTEYNEQFF.

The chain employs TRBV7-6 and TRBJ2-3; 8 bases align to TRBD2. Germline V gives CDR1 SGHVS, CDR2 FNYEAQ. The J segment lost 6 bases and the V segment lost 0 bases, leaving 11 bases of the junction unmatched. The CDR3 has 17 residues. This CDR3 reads CASSLAPGSGSGDTQYF. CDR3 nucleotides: TGTGCCAGCAGCTTAGCCCCCGGAAGCGGGAGTGGGGATACGCAGTATTTT.

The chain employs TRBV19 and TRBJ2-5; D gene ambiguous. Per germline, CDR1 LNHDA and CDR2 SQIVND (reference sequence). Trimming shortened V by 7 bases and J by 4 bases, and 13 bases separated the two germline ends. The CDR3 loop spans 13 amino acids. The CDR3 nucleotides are TGTGCCAGTAACGATGGACCCGGAGAGACCCAGTACTTC. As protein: CASNDGPGETQYF.

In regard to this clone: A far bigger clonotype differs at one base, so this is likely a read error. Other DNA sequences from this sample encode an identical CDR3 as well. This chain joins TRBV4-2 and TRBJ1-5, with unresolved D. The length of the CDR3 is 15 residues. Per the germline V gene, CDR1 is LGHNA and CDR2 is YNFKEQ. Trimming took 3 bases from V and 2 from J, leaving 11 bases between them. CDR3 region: CASSQEFWGNQPQHF. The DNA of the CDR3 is TGTGCCAGCAGCCAGGAGTTTTGGGGCAATCAGCCCCAGCATTTT.

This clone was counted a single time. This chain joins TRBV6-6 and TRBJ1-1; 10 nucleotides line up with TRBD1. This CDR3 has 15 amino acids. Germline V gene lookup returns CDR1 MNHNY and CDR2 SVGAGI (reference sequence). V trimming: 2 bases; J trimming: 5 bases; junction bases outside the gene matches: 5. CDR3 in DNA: TGTGCCAGCAGTTACGCGGGACAGGGGAATACTGAAGCTTTCTTT. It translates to CASSYAGQGNTEAFF.

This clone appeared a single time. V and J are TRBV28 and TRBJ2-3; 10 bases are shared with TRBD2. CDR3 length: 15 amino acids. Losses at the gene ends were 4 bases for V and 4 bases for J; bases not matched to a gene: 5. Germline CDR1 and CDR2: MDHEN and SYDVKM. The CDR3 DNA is TGTGCCAGCAGTTCTCTAGCGGGAGTTTCAGATACGCAGTATTTT. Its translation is CASSSLAGVSDTQYF. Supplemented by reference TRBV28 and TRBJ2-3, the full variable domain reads DVKVTQSSRYLVKRTGEKVFLECVQDMDHENMFWYRQDPGLGLRLIYFSYDVKMKEKGDIPEGYSVSREKKERFSLILESASTNQTSMYLCASSSLAGVSDTQYFGPGTRLTVL.

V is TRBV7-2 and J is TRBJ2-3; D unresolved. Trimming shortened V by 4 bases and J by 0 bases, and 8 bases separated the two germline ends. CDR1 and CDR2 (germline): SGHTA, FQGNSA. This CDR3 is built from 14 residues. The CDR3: CASSSTLSTDTQYF. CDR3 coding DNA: TGTGCCAGCAGCTCGACTCTGAGCACAGATACGCAGTATTTT.

Written as DNA, the CDR3 is TGTGCCAGCAGTCCGCTAGCGGGAGCGTTGGAGACCCAGTACTTC. Amino acids: CASSPLAGALETQYF. The chain joins TRBV5-5 to TRBJ2-5; 10 bases fit TRBD2. The CDR3 runs 15 residues. V was pared by 5 bases and J by 5 bases, with 9 bases of the junction left unmatched. In germline, CDR1 is SGHKS, CDR2 YYEKEE (reference sequence).

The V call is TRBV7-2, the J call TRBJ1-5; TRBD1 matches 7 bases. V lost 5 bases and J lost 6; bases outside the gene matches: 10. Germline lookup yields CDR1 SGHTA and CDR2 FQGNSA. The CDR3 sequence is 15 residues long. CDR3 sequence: CASSLQDRLSQPQHF. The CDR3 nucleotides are TGTGCCAGCAGCCTACAGGACAGGCTATCTCAGCCCCAGCATTTT.

As DNA, the CDR3 is TGTGCCAGCTCCCCGAGGGGGACTATCACGGGCTACAATGAGCAGTTCTTC. Its protein product is CASSPRGTITGYNEQFF. The chain recombines TRBV2 with TRBJ2-1, with D possibly being TRBD2 (7 bases). The V end lost 8 bases, the J end lost 3 bases, and 23 bases lay between the germline ends. Germline CDR1 and CDR2: SNHLY and FYNNEI. The length of the CDR3 is 17 residues.